These 29 T cell receptor beta chains share one sample of origin, sequenced in a study of OX40 agonist ivuxolimab in advanced cancers. Sequenced by immunoSEQ multiplex PCR; TCRdb stores in-frame clones only, minus some. The sample includes about 140,000 clones, 90% of them seen just once. The material was CD4+ or CD8+ T cells sorted from blood, obtained in a trial of the OX40 agonist ivuxolimab. These receptors all come from an adult with an advanced solid tumor such as melanoma, head and neck, liver or kidney cancer.

The chain couples TRBV20-1 to TRBJ1-4; D is ambiguous. CDR1 is DFQATT and CDR2 is SNEGSKA in the germline V gene (reference sequence). Trimming shortened V by 6 bases and J by 5 bases, and 7 bases separated the two germline ends. The CDR3 has 11 amino acids. The CDR3 spells CSASRNEKLFF. CDR3 nucleotide sequence: TGCAGTGCCAGTCGGAATGAAAAACTGTTTTTT.

The chain links TRBV4-1 to TRBJ1-1, with 7 positions matching TRBD1. Germline trimming cut 4 bases from V and 1 base from J; bases unmatched to any gene: 9. The germline V gene has CDR1 MGHRA and CDR2 YSYEKL. The CDR3 is made up of 16 amino acids. CDR3 sequence: CASSRTVTGTNTEAFF. CDR3 DNA sequence: TGCGCCAGCAGCCGAACCGTGACAGGGACGAACACTGAAGCTTTCTTT.

The rearrangement links TRBV2 to TRBJ1-2; D remains ambiguous. CDR3 length equals 14 residues. V shed 1 base and J shed 2 bases, with 8 bases lying between them. Germline V gene lookup returns CDR1 SNHLY and CDR2 FYNNEI. Here the CDR3 DNA reads TGTGCCAGCAGTGAAGAAGGCCCGAACTATGGCTACACCTTC. This translates into CASSEEGPNYGYTF.

This clone has just one count. The rearrangement links TRBV29-1 to TRBJ1-1; 7 bases agree with TRBD1. The CDR3 is made up of 14 amino acids. V was clipped by 0 bases and J by 5 bases; unmatched bases: 6. CDR1 SQVTM and CDR2 ANQGSEA come from the germline V gene. This CDR3 is CSVEEGRGWTEAFF. CDR3 nucleotide sequence: TGCAGCGTTGAAGAAGGCAGGGGGTGGACTGAAGCTTTCTTT.

The chain is built from TRBV5-6 and TRBJ2-5; 9 bases match TRBD2. With V trimmed by 5 bases and J by 1 base, 9 bases remained unmatched. Germline loops: CDR1 SGHDT, CDR2 YYEEEE. This CDR3 is 16 amino acids long. The CDR3 region is CASRTSLTSGQETQYF. The DNA of the CDR3 is TGTGCCAGCAGGACTTCTTTGACTAGCGGCCAAGAGACCCAGTACTTC.

The chain combines TRBV5-1 with TRBJ1-1; weak D call: TRBD1 (5 bases). Trimming took 4 bases from V and 5 from J, leaving 18 bases between them. CDR1 is SGHRS, CDR2 YFSETQ, per germline. This CDR3 is built from 15 residues. CDR3 DNA sequence: TGCGCCAGCAGCCTCCTGGGGGAGGGGATGACTGAAGCTTTCTTT. It yields the protein CASSLLGEGMTEAFF.

J is TRBJ1-1 and V is TRBV5-5; no reliable D call. Trimming removed 6 bases at V and 3 bases at J, with 15 bases between. CDR3 size: 14 residues. Looked up from germline, CDR1 is SGHKS and CDR2 is YYEKEE (reference sequence). This chain's CDR3 is CASTISLGYTEAFF. CDR3 nucleotide sequence: TGTGCCAGCACCATTTCGCTGGGGTACACTGAAGCTTTCTTT.

Regarding this clone: Mismatch with germline at one junction end may stem from a read error. The chain carries TRBV4-1 and TRBJ2-3; tentatively, D is TRBD1 (6 bases). Germline CDR1 reads MGHRA; CDR2 reads YSYEKL. The CDR3 sequence is 12 residues long. CDR3: CASSQEKGHHAF. CDR3 DNA: TGCGCCAGCAGCCAAGAGAAGGGACACCACGCTTTT.

The gene calls are TRBV7-2 and TRBJ2-7, with TRBD1 matching 9 bases. The CDR3 is 15 amino acids. The V gene's germline CDR1 is SGHTA and CDR2 FQGNSA. V shed 6 bases, J shed 1 base, and the junction held 7 bases outside the gene matches. The DNA of the CDR3 is TGTGCCAGCAGTCCGTCGGGACAGGGATCCTACGAGCAGTACTTC. Protein: CASSPSGQGSYEQYF.

The chain employs TRBV9 and TRBJ2-2, with TRBD2 identical over 7 bases. The CDR3 is 16 residues long. With 4 bases clipped from V and 4 bases from J, the junction kept 10 bases outside the gene matches. CDR1 is SGDLS and CDR2 is YYNGEE in the germline V gene. The CDR3 reads CASSHSGREITGELFF. CDR3 coding DNA: TGTGCCAGCAGCCATTCGGGGCGGGAGATCACCGGGGAGCTGTTTTTT.

The genes are TRBV28 and TRBJ2-7, with TRBD2 matching 8 bases. Trimming at V came to 4 bases and at J to 2 bases, leaving 4 bases not matched to a gene. CDR1 MDHEN and CDR2 SYDVKM come from the germline V gene. The CDR3 spans 14 residues. CDR3 sequence: CASSSGGQAYEQYF. CDR3 bases: TGTGCCAGCAGTTCGGGAGGGCAGGCCTACGAGCAGTACTTC.

The rearrangement links TRBV6-6 to TRBJ2-5; TRBD1 aligns across 8 bases. The last part of the DNA fits TRBJ2-7 better; the J call may be wrong. The CDR3 totals 14 residues. In germline, CDR1 is MNHNY, CDR2 SVGAGI (reference sequence). The CDR3 region has the DNA TGTGCCAGCAGAGCAGGACAGGGACCCTACGAGCAGTACTTC. It specifies CASRAGQGPYEQYF.

The chain is built from TRBV5-4 and TRBJ1-2; no clear D. V was shortened by 4 bases and J by 5 bases, with 18 bases between the two germline ends. Germline V gives CDR1 SGHNT, CDR2 YYREEE (reference sequence). The CDR3 has 15 amino acids. DNA of the CDR3: TGTGCCAGCAGCCGTGACCCAGAACCTTTATATGGCTACACCTTC. Its translation: CASSRDPEPLYGYTF.

This CDR3 reads CASRLEMNTGELFF. CDR3 DNA sequence: TGCGCCAGCAGGCTAGAAATGAACACCGGGGAGCTGTTTTTT. The chain has TRBV5-1 and TRBJ2-2; D not resolved. Germline V gene sequence: CDR1 SGHRS, CDR2 YFSETQ. Trimming removed 5 bases at V and 1 base at J, with 9 bases between. This CDR3 is built from 14 residues.

The J gene is TRBJ2-5, the V gene TRBV9; D is unclear. Trimming took 4 bases from V and 3 from J, leaving 13 bases between them. This CDR3 contains 14 residues. CDR1 is SGDLS, CDR2 YYNGEE, per germline. The CDR3 coding sequence is TGTGCCAGCAGCTCGAGCCCCTCTGAAGAGACCCAGTACTTC. Translating it yields CASSSSPSEETQYF.

This clone has just a few counts. CDR3 in amino acids: CASSPGITRMNTEAFF. In nucleotides, the CDR3 is TGTGCCAGCAGTCCGGGGATCACCCGTATGAACACTGAAGCTTTCTTT. The chain carries TRBV28 and TRBJ1-1; no reliable D call. Germline V CDR1 and CDR2: MDHEN, SYDVKM. The V and J ends lost 5 bases and 0 bases respectively, with 16 bases between them. This CDR3 has 16 amino acids.

The J gene is TRBJ2-7, the V gene TRBV4-2; maybe TRBD1 (5 bases). Between the trimmed V and J ends, which lost 2 bases and 3 bases, there was a span of 11 bases. CDR3 length: 14 residues. Germline V gene lookup returns CDR1 LGHNA and CDR2 YNFKEQ. The CDR3 region is CASSQPSQGYEQYF. The CDR3 nucleotides are TGTGCCAGCAGCCAACCGTCGCAGGGCTACGAGCAGTACTTC.

CDR3 residues: CASSRQEKETQYF. The CDR3 DNA reads TGTGCCAGCAGCAGACAGGAGAAAGAGACCCAGTACTTC. V usage is TRBV14 and J usage is TRBJ2-5; TRBD1 might be the D (6 bases). The CDR3 totals 13 residues. Trimming shortened V by 5 bases and J by 3 bases, and 10 bases separated the two germline ends. Germline V gene sequence: CDR1 SGHDN, CDR2 FVKESK.

This chain links TRBV11-3 with TRBJ2-5; D possibly corresponds to TRBD2 (6 bases). Deletions cut 1 base from V and 3 bases from J, with 18 bases between. Germline values: CDR1 SGHNT, CDR2 YENEEA. The CDR3 extends over 17 amino acids. The CDR3: CASSLGAWGVKKETQYF. CDR3 DNA: TGTGCCAGCAGCTTAGGGGCGTGGGGGGTAAAAAAAGAGACCCAGTACTTC.

The rearrangement joins TRBV19 to TRBJ2-1; TRBD1 is a possible D gene (6 bases). This CDR3 is built from 16 residues. Deletions cut 5 bases from V and 8 bases from J, with 22 bases between. Germline assignment: CDR1 LNHDA and CDR2 SQIVND (reference sequence). This chain's CDR3 is CASSSPPGHLVDEQFF. DNA for the CDR3: TGTGCCAGTAGTTCACCACCGGGACACCTTGTGGATGAGCAGTTCTTC.

The rearrangement links TRBV16 to TRBJ1-5, with 11 bases that match TRBD1. The CDR3 loop spans 16 amino acids. J was trimmed by 6 bases and V by 4 bases; bases with no gene match: 8. Per germline, CDR1 KGHSY and CDR2 FQNENV. The CDR3 sequence is CASSPTPGQGVQPQHF. In nucleotides, the CDR3 is TGTGCCAGCAGCCCTACACCGGGACAGGGGGTTCAGCCCCAGCATTTT.

CDR3 protein: CASSQGAGVETQYF. The CDR3 DNA follows: TGCGCCAGCAGCCAAGGAGCGGGGGTAGAGACCCAGTACTTC. The V and J genes are TRBV4-1 and TRBJ2-5; 8 bases map to TRBD2. V gave up 1 base and J gave up 4 bases; unmatched junction bases: 2. CDR3 length equals 14 residues. Germline V gene lookup returns CDR1 MGHRA and CDR2 YSYEKL.

DNA for the CDR3: TGTGCCAGCAGTTTAGCACGGGGGAGAGGAGAGACCCAGTACTTC. It encodes CASSLARGRGETQYF. This sequence joins TRBV28 and TRBJ2-5, with D perhaps TRBD2 (6 bases). Trimming took 2 bases from V and 4 from J, leaving 14 bases between them. This CDR3 is 15 amino acids long. Germline V CDR1 and CDR2: MDHEN, SYDVKM.

This rearrangement joins TRBV28 to TRBJ2-7; D may be TRBD1 or TRBD2 (5 bases each). The ends were cut back, 6 bases at V and 5 bases at J, with 17 bases in the middle. Germline values: CDR1 MDHEN, CDR2 SYDVKM. The CDR3 is 14 residues long. The CDR3 nucleotides read TGTGCCAGCAGAACCGGGACCAGCCCGCACGAGCAGTACTTC. This gives the protein CASRTGTSPHEQYF.

The chain carries TRBV7-9 and TRBJ2-5, with 7 bases matching TRBD2. The J call could be wrong; TRBJ2-7 is a better fit for the DNA end. The CDR3 has 16 residues. Germline CDR1 SEHNR, CDR2 FQNEAQ (reference sequence). The CDR3 loop is CASSLVLSRGGDEQYF. The CDR3 DNA sequence: TGTGCCAGCAGCTTAGTACTTTCTCGGGGAGGGGACGAGCAGTACTTC.

V usage is TRBV10-3 and J usage is TRBJ1-2, with 11 bases lining up with TRBD1. J lost 7 bases, V lost 5 bases, and 12 bases had no gene match. The germline V gene encodes CDR1 ENHRY and CDR2 SYGVKD. This CDR3 is built from 16 residues. DNA of the CDR3: TGTGCCATCAGTCGCCGGGACAGGGGGGAGAGAAGTGGCTACACCTTC. Protein sequence: CAISRRDRGERSGYTF.

The gene calls are TRBV6-1 and TRBJ2-7, with D possibly TRBD1 on 6 matching bases. Trimming shortened V by 0 bases and J by 2 bases, and 14 bases separated the two germline ends. CDR1 and CDR2 from the germline V gene are MNHNS and SASEGT. There are 16 residues in the CDR3. Here the CDR3 DNA reads TGTGCCAGCAGTGAAGCGCCAGGGGCCTTAACCTACGAGCAGTACTTC. Translation gives CASSEAPGALTYEQYF.

The V call is TRBV4-2, the J call TRBJ2-7; D tentatively reads TRBD1 or TRBD2 (5 bases each). V lost 4 bases, J lost 0 bases, and 19 bases lay in between. The CDR3 covers 17 residues. The germline gives CDR1 LGHNA, CDR2 YNFKEQ. Here the CDR3 reads CASSPLVSGRPSYEQYF. CDR3 nucleotides: TGTGCCAGCAGCCCCCTCGTCTCGGGACGTCCCTCCTACGAGCAGTACTTC.

The chain combines TRBV4-3 with TRBJ2-1, with 10 bases aligning to TRBD1. V was clipped by 8 bases and J by 7 bases; unmatched bases: 11. Germline V gene data show CDR1 as LGHNA and CDR2 as YSLEER. This CDR3 has 15 residues. In DNA, the CDR3 is TGCGCCAGCCAAACTAGACAGGGGGCGCGGAATGAGCAGTTCTTC. This codes for CASQTRQGARNEQFF.